The 4 T cell receptor beta chains presented below share a single source sample, sequenced in a study of CD8+CD57+ T cells in acquired aplastic anemia. Template material for TCR beta VDJ and CDR3 profiling consisted of genomic DNA. Each CDR3 protein is one row after TCRdb ran MiXCR on the reads. The sample has roughly 170,000 distinct CDR3 sequences; 60% to 70% are singletons. Sequencing was carried out using sorted CD4+, CD8+, or CD8+CD57+ T cells (not recorded which) from PBMCs. The receptors stem from a human donor in good health.

The chain employs TRBV20-1 and TRBJ2-7; D remains unclear. Germline CDR1 is DFQATT and CDR2 is SNEGSKA (reference sequence). The CDR3 loop spans 13 amino acids. Between the trimmed V and J ends, which lost 5 bases and 1 base, there was a span of 12 bases. For the CDR3, the DNA is TGCAGTGCTCACCGCACTGAGTCCTACGAGCAGTACTTC. Residues: CSAHRTESYEQYF.

The rearrangement uses TRBV2 and TRBJ2-7, with D tentatively TRBD1 (6 bases). CDR3 size: 13 residues. V lost 6 bases and J 3 bases, leaving 12 bases between the germline ends. Germline V lookup: CDR1 SNHLY, CDR2 FYNNEI. CDR3 sequence (DNA): TGTGCCAGCAGCCGGGACAAGCTCTACGAGCAGTACTTC. Translating it yields CASSRDKLYEQYF. Filled out from reference TRBV2 and TRBJ2-7, the complete variable domain reads EPEVTQTPSHQVTQMGQEVILRCVPISNHLYFYWYRQILGQKVEFLVSFYNNEISEKSEIFDDQFSVERPDGSNFTLKIRSTKLEDSAMYFCASSRDKLYEQYFGPGTRLTVT.

This sequence joins TRBV5-6 and TRBJ2-1, with D tentatively TRBD2 (6 bases). Germline V gene data show CDR1 as SGHDT and CDR2 as YYEEEE. The CDR3 spans 13 residues. V dropped 10 bases and J dropped 6 bases, with 17 bases sitting between them. As DNA, the CDR3 is TGTGCCCCAGGGTCGGGAGACCGCAATGAGCAGTTCTTC. Encoded protein: CAPGSGDRNEQFF.

The chain is built from TRBV5-1 and TRBJ2-3, with 8 bases matching TRBD2. After removal of 7 bases from V and 4 bases from J, the junction contained 8 bases not matched to a gene. Germline CDR1 is SGHRS and CDR2 is YFSETQ. This CDR3 region has 14 residues. CDR3 residues: CASGHGGVADTQYF. The DNA of the CDR3 is TGCGCCAGCGGTCACGGGGGGGTCGCAGATACGCAGTATTTT. Drawing the rest from reference TRBV5-1 and TRBJ2-3, the complete variable domain is KAGVTQTPRYLIKTRGQQVTLSCSPISGHRSVSWYQQTPGQGLQFLFEYFSETQRNKGNFPGRFSGRQFSNSRSEMNVSTLELGDSALYLCASGHGGVADTQYFGPGTRLTVL.